This paragraph covers one TCR beta chain sequence. This specimen belongs to a study of blood T cell repertoires in COVID-19. Looking at the study overall: There were acute and convalescent COVID-19 samples, and they came from the United States, Italy and Spain.

Germline V gene data show CDR1 as SGDLS and CDR2 as YYNGEE. This CDR3 is built from 15 residues. V gave up 0 bases and J gave up 0 bases; unmatched junction bases: 3. Produced via immunoSEQ multiplex PCR; TCRdb's table is partial and in-frame only. The top ten hold around a sixth of the sample, which has roughly 99,000 clones, 79% seen once. The sequence derives from a woman of 80 years or more with active or convalescent COVID-19. This chain links TRBV9 with TRBJ2-7; 7 positions match TRBD1. Sequenced: peripheral blood. The CDR3 DNA reads TGTGCCAGCAGCGTAGATGGGGACAGCTCCTACGAGCAGTACTTC. Translated: CASSVDGDSSYEQYF.